This T cell receptor beta chain emerged from a study of blood T cell repertoires in COVID-19. Assay: immunoSEQ multiplex PCR; the TCRdb copy retains only in-frame clones and omits some. Counted here are 190,000 or so clones, around 87% occurring once; the ten biggest clones make up less than 3.5%. In this sample, this clone turned up a few times. CDR1 and CDR2 from the germline V gene are LNHNV and YYDKDF (reference sequence). There are 14 residues in the CDR3. Trimming removed 1 base from V and 4 bases from J, with 10 bases in between. The sample comprised peripheral blood. J is TRBJ1-1 and V is TRBV15; D is uncertain. The TCR was taken from a young woman with active or convalescent COVID-19. The CDR3 is CATSRGAPFTEAFF. The DNA of the CDR3 is TGTGCCACCAGCAGAGGGGCCCCTTTCACTGAAGCTTTCTTT.